This entry lists 5 T cell receptor beta chains sequenced from one sample in a study of tumor and adjacent non-tumor tissue in lung cancer. The template was RNA from unsorted bulk tissue. More than 3 cm separated this lung sample from the edge of the tumor. The library came from three nested PCR rounds adapted from ARM-PCR protocols. One entry per CDR3 protein, called by TCRdb with MiXCR from the multiplex PCR reads. The sample records 80,000 or so distinct CDR3 sequences, 80% to 90% being singletons. The sample comprised distant non-tumor lung tissue. These receptors were taken from a man aged 60 to 75 with non-small cell lung cancer.

In regard to this clonotype: Germline and junction disagree at one end, which may indicate a read error. The CDR3 here is CASSLVPGGVNEQYF. The CDR3 bases are TGTGCTAGCAGCTTGGTACCAGGGGGCGTGAACGAGCAGTACTTC. This chain links TRBV5-6 with TRBJ2-7; 8 nucleotides align to TRBD1. This CDR3 has 15 residues. CDR1 and CDR2 (germline): SGHDT, YYEEEE.

The chain links TRBV11-1 to TRBJ2-1; tentatively, D is TRBD1 (7 bases). The ends were cut back, 0 bases at V and 0 bases at J, with 24 bases in the middle. The CDR3 is 21 residues long. CDR1 and CDR2 from the germline V gene are SGHAT and FQDESV (reference sequence). The CDR3 loop is CASSLAWGRGVSRNSYNEQFF. The CDR3 DNA reads TGTGCCAGCAGCTTAGCTTGGGGCAGGGGGGTTAGTCGAAACTCCTACAATGAGCAGTTCTTC.

A remark on this clonotype: One end of the junction fails to match germline, which may point to a read error. This chain uses TRBV6-2 or TRBV6-3 with TRBJ2-3; D remains ambiguous. This CDR3 comprises 13 residues. Germline V gene lookup returns CDR1 MNHEY and CDR2 SVGEGT. The DNA of the CDR3 is TGTGCCAGCAGTTCATATTACCCAGATGCGCAGTATTTT. Amino acid sequence: CASSSYYPDAQYF.

The chain links TRBV12-3 or TRBV12-4 to TRBJ1-5; 8 bases agree with TRBD1. The CDR3 contains 17 residues. V lost 8 bases and J lost 5; bases outside the gene matches: 17. CDR3 in amino acids: CASGLWGGQGGDQPQHF. The CDR3 coding sequence is TGTGCCAGCGGTCTTTGGGGCGGACAGGGTGGCGATCAGCCCCAGCATTTT.

On this clonotype: Germline is not matched at one junction end, which may reflect a read error. The V call is TRBV11-2, the J call TRBJ2-2; 7 bases are a match to TRBD1. Germline V gives CDR1 SGHAT, CDR2 FQNNGV. CDR3 size: 19 residues. The CDR3 protein is CVSSLGYRDSLLDTGELFF. In nucleotides, the CDR3 is TGTGTCAGCAGCTTAGGCTATCGGGACAGTCTGTTGGACACCGGGGAGCTGTTTTTT.